This T cell receptor beta chain emerged from a study of prognosis after radiotherapy for stage I lung cancer (dated by TCRdb to 2020 to 2022). Regarding the research as a whole: Between early 2018 and early 2019, over 15 patients with stage I NSCLC were enrolled in Nanjing, China. Squamous cell carcinoma histology was identified in six or seven patients, and adenocarcinoma histology was identified in fewer than 15 patients. Image-guided IMRT or VMAT was used to deliver SBRT in 3 to 5 fractions at a biologically effective dose of at least 100 Gy. Peripheral blood TCR beta repertoires were profiled in stage I NSCLC patients before and after stereotactic body radiotherapy, and the study then linked these repertoires to distant failure. For each of the approximately 20 patients, one blood sample was taken before SBRT and one after, so the study sequenced approximately 38 samples in total. Every patient was deemed medically inoperable, roughly eleven because of comorbidities and roughly 7 because they refused surgery. Among the enrolled patients, 14 to 15 had newly diagnosed primary stage I lung tumors, while a few had oligometastatic NSCLC following surgical resection of the primary tumor. SBRT was not combined with any concurrent therapy in any patient. The cohort included 13 men and five to seven women, with a median age of approximately 76 years and a range of about 50 to 85 years. Distant metastases were developed by four of the 19 patients after SBRT, at a median of 7 months, whereas no significant progression was observed in the other 15 patients.

What the authors observed across the whole study: Unique TCR clone counts fell after SBRT (median about 10,000 before versus approximately 6,300 after; Wilcoxon paired P=0.011). The study was limited by its small cohort and short follow-up, and the findings require independent validation. TRBV and TRBJ usage frequencies reportedly varied with metastasis status, involving two V genes at baseline and several V and two J genes after SBRT. No determination of tumor specificity was made for expanded TCR clones. Post-SBRT Shannon entropy and its change from baseline were lower in patients who developed distant metastases; baseline Shannon entropy was not associated with metastases. No adjustment for multiple comparisons was applied to any of the reported P values.

V was cut back by 3 bases and J by 2 bases, leaving a gap of 10 bases between them. From the cysteine through the phenylalanine, the CDR3 covers 14 amino acids. The DNA shown is the 42-base CDR3, in frame from base 1. Reading the germline V gene gives CDR1 SGDLS and CDR2 YYNGEE. All patients had node-negative disease on CT and PET/CT, and none had a history of other malignancies or prior chemotherapy or radiotherapy. At each of the two time points, 5.5 to 6 milliliters of peripheral venous blood were collected into EDTA tubes. PBMCs were isolated by Ficoll-Paque Plus density-gradient centrifugation. Right after collection, samples were placed at -80 degrees C and kept there until analysis. This clonotype has ten or more counts. It lacks a known antigen. Base qualities are missing; no much larger clone stands one base away. The TCR beta CDR3 region was amplified from genomic DNA by two rounds of multiplex PCR. In the first PCR round, primers specific to each TRBV and TRBJ gene were used, and the primer sequences were filed in Chinese patent CN105087789A. Universal primers were used in the second round of PCR. The Roche High Pure PCR Template Preparation Kit was used to extract genomic DNA from frozen PBMCs. Paired-end sequencing with 151 bp reads was performed on the libraries using an Illumina HiSeq 3000. Per the authors' processing: CutAdapt was used to discard raw reads that did not contain the multiplex PCR primer sequences. PEAR was used to merge high-quality paired reads into contigs. MiXCR assigned TRB V, D and J gene segments to each contig by aligning to reference sequences. CDR3 sequences were clustered by base quality and sequence similarity to remove sequencing errors. Diversity was calculated as Shannon entropy divided by the natural log of the number of productive TCR sequences. To get clonality, Shannon entropy was divided by the natural log of the number of unique clonotypes, and that result was subtracted from one. The Youden index of ROC curves was used to select progression-free survival cut-offs for repertoire metrics, and analyses were performed in R 3.5.3. In-frame beta chains were kept once TCRdb had trimmed the public reads at Q25 with fastp and called clones with MiXCR. Identical CDR3 proteins give one entry, which carries the most common genes and DNA. TCRdb, rather than the study authors, made the V and J calls. Here the sample has around 59,000 distinct CDR3 sequences; more than 20% occur a single time. The top ten constitute approximately 8.3% of the sample.

This specimen consisted of PBMCs, obtained before or after stereotactic body radiation therapy (not recorded which). The chain uses TRBV9 and TRBJ2-3, with no confidently assigned D gene. The receptor's source is a donor older than 45 with non-small cell lung cancer. The base sequence is TGTGCCAGCAGCGCCTGGGTCTCCACAGATACGCAGTATTTT. Translated, it gives CASSAWVSTDTQYF.